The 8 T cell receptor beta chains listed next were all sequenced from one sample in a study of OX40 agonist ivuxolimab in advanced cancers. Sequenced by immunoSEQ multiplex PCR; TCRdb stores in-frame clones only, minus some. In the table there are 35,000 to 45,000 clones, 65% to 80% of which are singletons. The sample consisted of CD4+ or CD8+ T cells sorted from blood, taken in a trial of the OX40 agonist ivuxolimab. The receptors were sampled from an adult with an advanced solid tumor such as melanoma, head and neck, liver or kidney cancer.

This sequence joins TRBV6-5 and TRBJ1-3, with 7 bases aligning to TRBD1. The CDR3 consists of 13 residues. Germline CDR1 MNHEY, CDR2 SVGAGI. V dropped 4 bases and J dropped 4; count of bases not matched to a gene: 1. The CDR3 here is CASSWTGGNTIYF. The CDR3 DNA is TGTGCCAGCAGTTGGACAGGAGGAAACACCATATATTTT.

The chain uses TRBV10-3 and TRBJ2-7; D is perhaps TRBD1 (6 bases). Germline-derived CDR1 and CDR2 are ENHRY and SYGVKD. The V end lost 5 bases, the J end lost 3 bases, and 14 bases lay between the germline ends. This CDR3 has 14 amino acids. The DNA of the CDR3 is TGTGCCATCAGTTCCTCAGGGGTAGGCTACGAGCAGTACTTC. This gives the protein CAISSSGVGYEQYF.

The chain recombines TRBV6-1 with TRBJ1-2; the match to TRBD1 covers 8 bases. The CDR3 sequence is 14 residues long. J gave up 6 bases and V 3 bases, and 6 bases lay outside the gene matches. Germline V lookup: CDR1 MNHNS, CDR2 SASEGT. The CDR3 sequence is CASSDMTGVDGYTF. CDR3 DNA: TGTGCCAGCAGTGATATGACAGGGGTCGATGGCTACACCTTC.

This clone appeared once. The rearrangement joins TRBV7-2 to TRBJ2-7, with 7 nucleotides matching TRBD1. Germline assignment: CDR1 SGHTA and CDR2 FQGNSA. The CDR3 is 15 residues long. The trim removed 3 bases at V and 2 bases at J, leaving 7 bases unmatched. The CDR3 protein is CASSLYRGRTYEQYF. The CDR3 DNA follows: TGTGCCAGCAGCTTGTACAGGGGACGCACCTACGAGCAGTACTTC.

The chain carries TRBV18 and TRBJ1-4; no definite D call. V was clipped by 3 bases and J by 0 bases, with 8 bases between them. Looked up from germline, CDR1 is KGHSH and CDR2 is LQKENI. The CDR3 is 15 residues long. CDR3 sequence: CASSPNRATNEKLFF. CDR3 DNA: TGTGCCAGCTCACCCAATCGGGCAACTAATGAAAAACTGTTTTTT.

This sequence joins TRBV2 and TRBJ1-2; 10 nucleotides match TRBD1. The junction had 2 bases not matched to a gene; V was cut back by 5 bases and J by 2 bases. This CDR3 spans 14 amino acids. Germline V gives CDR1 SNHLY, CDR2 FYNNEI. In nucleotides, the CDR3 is TGTGCCAGCAGTCCGACAGGGGGCAACTATGGCTACACCTTC. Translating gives CASSPTGGNYGYTF.

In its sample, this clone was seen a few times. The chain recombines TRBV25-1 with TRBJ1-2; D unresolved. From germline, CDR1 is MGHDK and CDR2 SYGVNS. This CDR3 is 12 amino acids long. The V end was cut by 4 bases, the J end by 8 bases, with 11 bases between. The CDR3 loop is CASSGHLWGYTF. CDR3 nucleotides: TGTGCCAGCAGTGGCCACCTATGGGGCTACACCTTC.

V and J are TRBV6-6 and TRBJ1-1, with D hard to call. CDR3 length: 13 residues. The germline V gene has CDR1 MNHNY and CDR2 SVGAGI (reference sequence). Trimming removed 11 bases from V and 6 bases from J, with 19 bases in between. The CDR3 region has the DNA TGTGCCGGACGACCAACGGCTACGGCTGAAGCTTTCTTT. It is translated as CAGRPTATAEAFF.